This entry concerns a single TCR beta chain. Sequencing used immunoSEQ multiplex PCR; TCRdb keeps in-frame clones, though not all of them. The sample holds about 98,000 clones, approximately 94% seen once. The sample belongs to a study of technical replicates of blood from a handful of donors. The sample comprised T cells isolated from PBMCs. The receptor's source is a human donor in good health.

The CDR3 loop reads CASSPRRTSISGEQFF. For the CDR3, the DNA is TGTGCCAGCAGCCCTAGAAGGACTAGCATAAGCGGTGAGCAGTTCTTC. The rearrangement joins TRBV4-2 to TRBJ2-1; 8 nucleotides align to TRBD2. This CDR3 region has 16 residues. The junction had 14 bases not matched to a gene; V was cut back by 4 bases and J by 9 bases. Germline lookup yields CDR1 LGHNA and CDR2 YNFKEQ.